This T cell receptor (beta chain) was sequenced during a study of shared clonotypes between healthy human individuals. Profiling relied on immunoSEQ multiplex PCR, and the TCRdb table lists in-frame clones only, not all of them. This sample carries 2 million to 3 million clones, over 85% of them seen once, and the ten largest clones take 0.36%. Trimming removed 5 bases at V and 8 bases at J, with 12 bases between. This CDR3 has 13 residues. Germline-derived CDR1 and CDR2 are MNHNS and SASEGT. Sequencing input: naive CD4+ T cells from PBMCs. Subset in this sample: CD45RA+ positively selected. This chain uses TRBV6-1 with TRBJ1-4; TRBD1 might be the D (5 bases). The sequence was obtained from a man aged 18-30 years in good health. Some clones in this sample may be carry-over from other donors' samples. The CDR3 region is CASSPGNGEKLFF. The DNA for the CDR3 is TGTGCCAGCAGTCCAGGGAACGGGGAAAAACTGTTTTTT.